The 20 T cell receptor beta chains reported below all come from one sample, sequenced in a study of cytomegalovirus exposure and HLA in healthy donors. PCR primers comprised 60 Vbeta and 13 Jbeta primers. Here immunoSEQ multiplex PCR was the method, and the copy in TCRdb shows in-frame clones only, minus some. The repertoire holds about 94,000 clones, with approximately 78% as singletons. The sample comprised PBMCs. These TCRs come from a woman aged 55-75 years in good health and CMV-seronegative.

The V and J genes are TRBV9 and TRBJ2-1, with 12 bases that match TRBD2. The junction had 9 bases not matched to a gene; V was cut back by 4 bases and J by 4 bases. This CDR3 region has 17 residues. Germline lookup yields CDR1 SGDLS and CDR2 YYNGEE. The CDR3 loop is CASSPTASGGAYNEQFF. The DNA of the CDR3 is TGTGCCAGCAGCCCAACGGCTAGCGGGGGGGCATACAATGAGCAGTTCTTC.

The gene calls are TRBV2 and TRBJ1-2; 9 positions agree with TRBD1. The CDR3 is 15 amino acids. Germline V gene lookup returns CDR1 SNHLY and CDR2 FYNNEI. V shed 2 bases, J shed 7 bases, and the junction held 8 bases outside the gene matches. CDR3 DNA sequence: TGTGCCAGCAGTGAATACGGGACAGGGAGGGGTGGCTACACCTTC. As protein: CASSEYGTGRGGYTF.

The chain employs TRBV5-1 and TRBJ2-1; D not certain. Germline assignment: CDR1 SGHRS and CDR2 YFSETQ. The CDR3 extends over 12 amino acids. V lost 3 bases to trimming and J lost 3 bases, with 4 bases between them. The CDR3 sequence is CASSYFYNEQFF. The CDR3 coding sequence is TGCGCCAGCAGCTACTTCTACAATGAGCAGTTCTTC.

V is TRBV28 and J is TRBJ1-5; maybe TRBD1 (6 bases). V was shortened by 5 bases and J by 2 bases, with 13 bases between the two germline ends. Germline values: CDR1 MDHEN, CDR2 SYDVKM. This CDR3 comprises 15 residues. This CDR3 reads CASSNAGDRNQPQHF. CDR3 in DNA: TGTGCCAGCAGTAACGCAGGGGATCGCAATCAGCCCCAGCATTTT.

The rearrangement links TRBV5-6 to TRBJ2-7, with a tentative D call TRBD2 (6 bases). Germline loops: CDR1 SGHDT, CDR2 YYEEEE. This CDR3 comprises 15 residues. V lost 5 bases and J 0 bases, leaving 15 bases between the germline ends. The CDR3 region is CASRSGTQSSYEQYF. DNA of the CDR3: TGTGCCAGCAGGTCGGGGACTCAGAGCTCCTACGAGCAGTACTTC.

The chain uses TRBV30 and TRBJ1-4; D unresolved. With 0 bases removed from V and 7 bases from J, the gap between germline ends came to 6 bases. CDR1 and CDR2 from the germline V gene are GTSNPN and SVGIG (reference sequence). This CDR3 has 12 residues. Here the CDR3 reads CAWSVRGEKLFF. The CDR3 DNA follows: TGTGCCTGGAGTGTACGGGGTGAAAAACTGTTTTTT.

The chain combines TRBV5-1 with TRBJ2-5; TRBD2 matches 14 bases. V lost 4 bases and J lost 5; bases outside the gene matches: 7. In germline, CDR1 is SGHRS, CDR2 YFSETQ. This CDR3 has 16 amino acids. The DNA for the CDR3 is TGCGCCAGCAGCCTTCGTAGGACTAGCGGGAGGGAGACCCAGTACTTC. Protein sequence: CASSLRRTSGRETQYF.

The chain links TRBV4-3 to TRBJ1-1; no firm D call. The CDR3 is 18 amino acids. Between the trimmed V and J ends, which lost 0 bases and 0 bases, there was a span of 17 bases. Germline CDR1 LGHNA, CDR2 YSLEER. This CDR3 is CASSQDIGRSMMNTEAFF. The CDR3 bases are TGCGCCAGCAGCCAAGATATCGGCAGGTCTATGATGAACACTGAAGCTTTCTTT.

V is TRBV2 and J is TRBJ1-5; D gene ambiguous. CDR1 and CDR2 from the germline V gene are SNHLY and FYNNEI. The CDR3 covers 14 residues. V lost 2 bases to trimming and J lost 8 bases, with 13 bases between them. CDR3 DNA sequence: TGTGCCAGCAGTGAAATCGGGGTGGCTGAGCCCCAGCATTTT. As protein: CASSEIGVAEPQHF.

The chain carries TRBV5-1 and TRBJ1-2; 11 nucleotides match TRBD1. The CDR3 sequence is 15 residues long. V trimming: 2 bases; J trimming: 5 bases; junction bases outside the gene matches: 5. CDR1 and CDR2 (germline): SGHRS, YFSETQ. The CDR3 loop reads CASSFRTGGAYGYTF. The CDR3 DNA follows: TGCGCCAGCAGCTTCAGGACAGGGGGCGCGTATGGCTACACCTTC.

This clone occurred a few times. The rearrangement joins TRBV4-3 to TRBJ1-2; maybe TRBD1 (5 bases). Germline lookup yields CDR1 LGHNA and CDR2 YSLEER. Trimming shortened V by 0 bases and J by 8 bases, and 16 bases separated the two germline ends. The CDR3 loop spans 15 amino acids. Here the CDR3 reads CASSQDLSQGSGYTF. CDR3 DNA: TGCGCCAGCAGCCAAGATCTCAGTCAGGGATCCGGCTACACCTTC.

CDR3 region: CASSTGQVGSPLHF. The CDR3 bases are TGTGCCAGCAGCACCGGACAGGTGGGTTCACCCCTCCACTTT. J is TRBJ1-6 and V is TRBV16; the match to TRBD1 covers 7 bases. CDR1 is KGHSY, CDR2 FQNENV, per germline. Trimming at V came to 5 bases and at J to 9 bases, leaving 7 bases not matched to a gene. This CDR3 contains 14 residues. The full variable domain, rest sourced from reference TRBV16 and TRBJ1-6, is GEEVAQTPKHLVRGEGQKAKLYCAPIKGHSYVFWYQQVLKNEFKFLISFQNENVFDETGMPKERFSAKCLPNSPCSLEIQATKLEDSAVYFCASSTGQVGSPLHFGNGTRLTVT.

The chain is built from TRBV19 and TRBJ1-2; D is unresolved. The germline CDR1 and CDR2 sequences are LNHDA and SQIVND (reference sequence). The V gene lost 3 bases and the J gene lost 3 bases, with 11 bases spanning the gap. The CDR3 contains 14 residues. CDR3 in amino acids: CASSIREAYYGYTF. In nucleotides, the CDR3 is TGTGCCAGTAGTATTAGGGAGGCCTACTATGGCTACACCTTC.

This chain connects TRBV5-4 to TRBJ2-5; 7 nucleotides match TRBD1. Germline assignment: CDR1 SGHNT and CDR2 YYREEE (reference sequence). This CDR3 is built from 15 residues. J was trimmed by 7 bases and V by 0 bases; bases with no gene match: 9. CDR3 nucleotide sequence: TGTGCCAGCAGCTTGGACAGGGGCCCCCTAGGGACCCAGTACTTC. It is translated as CASSLDRGPLGTQYF.

This rearrangement joins TRBV28 to TRBJ2-3; D is unresolved. This CDR3 is built from 13 residues. Deletions cut 3 bases from V and 12 bases from J, with 16 bases between. Germline assignment: CDR1 MDHEN and CDR2 SYDVKM. This CDR3 is CASSLIPRTPQYF. In DNA form, the CDR3 reads TGTGCCAGCAGTTTGATCCCCCGAACTCCCCAGTATTTT. Complete variable domain (other parts from reference TRBV28 and TRBJ2-3): DVKVTQSSRYLVKRTGEKVFLECVQDMDHENMFWYRQDPGLGLRLIYFSYDVKMKEKGDIPEGYSVSREKKERFSLILESASTNQTSMYLCASSLIPRTPQYFGPGTRLTVL.

V usage is TRBV30 and J usage is TRBJ2-7, with D possibly matching TRBD1 (5 bases). This CDR3 spans 11 amino acids. Germline loops: CDR1 GTSNPN, CDR2 SVGIG (reference sequence). Trimming took 0 bases from V and 5 from J, leaving 5 bases between them. DNA of the CDR3: TGTGCCTGGAGTGTAGGGGACGAGCAGTACTTC. Protein: CAWSVGDEQYF.

J is TRBJ2-1 and V is TRBV9; no definite D call. Trimming removed 4 bases from V and 2 bases from J, with 16 bases in between. CDR3 size: 16 residues. CDR1 and CDR2 (germline): SGDLS, YYNGEE. The CDR3 nucleotides read TGTGCCAGCAGCCCTTCACAGTCGAACGCCTACAATGAGCAGTTCTTC. Translation gives CASSPSQSNAYNEQFF.

The gene calls are TRBV5-4 and TRBJ2-5; TRBD2 matches at 14 bases. The germline CDR1 and CDR2 sequences are SGHNT and YYREEE (reference sequence). J lost 4 bases, V lost 4 bases, and 6 bases had no gene match. This CDR3 spans 16 amino acids. DNA of the CDR3: TGTGCCAGCAGCCCGACTAGCGGGGGGGCATTAGAGACCCAGTACTTC. Protein sequence: CASSPTSGGALETQYF.

V gene TRBV10-3 combines with J gene TRBJ2-5; 11 bases are a match to TRBD1. With V trimmed by 2 bases and J by 3 bases, 5 bases remained unmatched. Germline V gene lookup returns CDR1 ENHRY and CDR2 SYGVKD. The CDR3 covers 16 residues. The CDR3 nucleotides read TGTGCCATCAGTGAGCAGGGACAGGGGGTCGAAGAGACCCAGTACTTC. Translation: CAISEQGQGVEETQYF.

This clone was observed a few times. This chain links TRBV6-5 with TRBJ1-4, with D tentatively TRBD1 (6 bases). V lost 5 bases to trimming and J lost 8 bases, with 18 bases between them. Germline V CDR1 and CDR2: MNHEY, SVGAGI. The length of the CDR3 is 15 residues. The CDR3 is CASSAQGGGWEKLFF. The CDR3 nucleotides are TGTGCCAGCAGTGCCCAGGGAGGGGGTTGGGAAAAACTGTTTTTT.